A selection of T cell receptor beta chains follows, all from one sample in a study of blood T cell repertoires in COVID-19. Clones were sequenced by immunoSEQ multiplex PCR, and TCRdb holds only the in-frame ones, with some missing. Among 250,000 to 350,000 clones listed, roughly 86% were seen once. Input material: PBMCs or T cells enriched from blood (not recorded which). These receptor sequences come from a woman between 25 and 40 years old who had recovered from COVID-19. The CDR3 runs from the conserved cysteine through the conserved F or W.

CDR3 | V | length
CASSQLGAGIDEKLFF | TRBV4-3 | 16
CASSFRTEQGSGYTF | TRBV3-1/TRBV3-2 | 15
CASSPRGLGGDEQFF | TRBV9 | 15
CASSRGTVYEQYF | TRBV7-6 | 13
CASSALTGNTEAFF | TRBV9 | 14
CASSLLPVNTEAFF | TRBV28 | 14
CASSQYEAEAFF | TRBV3-1/TRBV3-2 | 12
CASSLSLVDGREQYF | TRBV28 | 15
CASSQQGDPRHF | TRBV11-2 | 12
CASSTQTEPTGELFF | TRBV5-4 | 15
CASSHPGGTVLMEKLFF | TRBV4-1 | 17
CASWGGGFQETQYF | TRBV27 | 14
CASSGARGGGGYTF | TRBV2 | 14
CASSFQGRGIVSYEQYF | TRBV7-9 | 17
CASSPTGREKLFF | TRBV6-5 | 13
CASSNSGGSTDTQYF | TRBV2 | 15
CASSLASYGYTF | TRBV5-4 | 12
CATTSYGDSPLHF | TRBV19 | 13
CASSPSGGMNSPLHF | TRBV18 | 15
CASSPVQGRSAGANVLTF | TRBV11-2 | 18
CASSLGGNYGYTF | TRBV28 | 13
CASRRTSASGELFF | TRBV5-6 | 14
CASSGDRVTNEKLFF | TRBV7-9 | 15
CASSDAGVSYQETQYF | TRBV11-2 | 16
CASSEFYYEQYF | TRBV6-1 | 12